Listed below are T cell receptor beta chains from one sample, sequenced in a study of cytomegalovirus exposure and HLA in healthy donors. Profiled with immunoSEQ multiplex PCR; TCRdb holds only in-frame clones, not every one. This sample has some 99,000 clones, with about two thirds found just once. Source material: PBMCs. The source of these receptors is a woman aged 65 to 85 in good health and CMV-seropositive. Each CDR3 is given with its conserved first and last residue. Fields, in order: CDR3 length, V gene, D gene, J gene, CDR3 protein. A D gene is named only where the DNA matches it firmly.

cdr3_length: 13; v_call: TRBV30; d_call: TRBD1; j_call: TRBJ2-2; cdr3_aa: CAWRSQGTGELFF
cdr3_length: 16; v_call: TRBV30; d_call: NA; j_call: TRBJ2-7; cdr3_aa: CAWSDIGGIVPYEQYF
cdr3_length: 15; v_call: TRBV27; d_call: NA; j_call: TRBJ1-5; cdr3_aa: CASSLWPGGGQPQHF
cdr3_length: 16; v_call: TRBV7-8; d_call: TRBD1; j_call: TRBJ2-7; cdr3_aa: CASSFPLAGTGGEQYF
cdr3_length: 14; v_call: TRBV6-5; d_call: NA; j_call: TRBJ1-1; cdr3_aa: CASRVLGLNTEAFF
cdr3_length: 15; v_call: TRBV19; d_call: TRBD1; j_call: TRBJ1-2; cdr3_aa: CASLPQTGWIDGYTF
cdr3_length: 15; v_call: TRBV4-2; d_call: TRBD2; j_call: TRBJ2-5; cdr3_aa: CASSQAGGGQETQYF
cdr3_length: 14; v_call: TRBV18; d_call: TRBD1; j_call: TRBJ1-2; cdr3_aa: CASSPPGQFYGYTF
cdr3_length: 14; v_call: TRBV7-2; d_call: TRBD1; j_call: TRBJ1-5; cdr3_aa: CASSPWDSHQPQHF
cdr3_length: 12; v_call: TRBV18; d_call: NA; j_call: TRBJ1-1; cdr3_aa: CASSPRQTEAFF
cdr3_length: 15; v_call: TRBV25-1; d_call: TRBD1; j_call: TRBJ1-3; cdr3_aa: CASSKGQVAGNTIYF
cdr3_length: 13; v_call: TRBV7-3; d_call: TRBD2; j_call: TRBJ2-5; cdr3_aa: CASSTSVQETQYF
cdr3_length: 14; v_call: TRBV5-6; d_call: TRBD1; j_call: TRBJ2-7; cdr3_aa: CASRKHRGSYEQYF
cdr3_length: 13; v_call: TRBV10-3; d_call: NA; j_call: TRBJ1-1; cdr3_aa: CAIIAPGATEAFF
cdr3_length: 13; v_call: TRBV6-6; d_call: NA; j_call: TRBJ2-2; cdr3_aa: CASSYGSTGELFF
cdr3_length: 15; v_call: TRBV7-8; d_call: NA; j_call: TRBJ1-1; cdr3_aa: CASSSHGTLNTEAFF
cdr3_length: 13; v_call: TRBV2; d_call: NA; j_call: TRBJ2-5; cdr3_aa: CASRPWEIETQYF
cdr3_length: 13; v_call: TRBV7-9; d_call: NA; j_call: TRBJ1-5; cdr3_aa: CASSYQGDQPQHF
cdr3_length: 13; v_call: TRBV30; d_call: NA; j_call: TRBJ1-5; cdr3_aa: CAWSGGGDQPQHF
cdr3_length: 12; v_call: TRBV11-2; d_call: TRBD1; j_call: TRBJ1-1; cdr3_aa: CASSSGQVEAFF
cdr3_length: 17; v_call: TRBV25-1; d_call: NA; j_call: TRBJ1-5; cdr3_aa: CASSLTDRRYSNQPQHF
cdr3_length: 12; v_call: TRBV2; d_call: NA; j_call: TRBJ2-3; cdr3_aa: CASTDNTDTQYF
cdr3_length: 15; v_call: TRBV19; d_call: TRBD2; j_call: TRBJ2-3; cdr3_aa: CASAQLAGGPDTQYF